A single sample gave rise to the 32 T cell receptor beta chains below, sequenced in a study of PD-1 blockade in mismatch repair-deficient tumors. Repertoires were generated with immunoSEQ multiplex PCR, while TCRdb's copy carries only in-frame clones and drops some. The data contain some 120,000 clones, 86% of them singletons. The source was peripheral blood, collected 44 weeks after starting pembrolizumab. These receptors all stem from an adult with mismatch repair-deficient cancer.

The V gene is TRBV5-1, the J gene TRBJ2-7; the match to TRBD1 covers 10 bases. Germline V gives CDR1 SGHRS, CDR2 YFSETQ. The CDR3 extends over 15 amino acids. The V segment lost 4 bases and the J segment 5 bases; nucleotides outside the gene matches: 9. Here the CDR3 reads CASSGGTGAPHEQYF. The DNA of the CDR3 is TGCGCCAGCAGCGGGGGGACAGGGGCTCCCCACGAGCAGTACTTC.

The genes are TRBV7-9 and TRBJ2-2; the D is unclear. V lost 7 bases to trimming and J lost 5 bases, with 2 bases between them. Germline loops: CDR1 SEHNR, CDR2 FQNEAQ (reference sequence). CDR3 length equals 10 residues. The CDR3 region is CASNTGELFF. The DNA for the CDR3 is TGTGCCAGCAATACCGGGGAGCTGTTTTTT.

The CDR3 here is CASSPAGSGNQPQHF. The DNA for the CDR3 is TGCGCCAGCAGCCCCGCCGGTAGCGGGAATCAGCCCCAGCATTTT. This chain connects TRBV5-1 to TRBJ1-5; D is unclear. The CDR3 runs to 15 residues. Trimming took off 4 bases at V and 4 bases at J, with 15 bases between the two ends. Germline-derived CDR1 and CDR2 are SGHRS and YFSETQ.

The V and J genes are TRBV29-1 and TRBJ2-5; maybe TRBD1 (6 bases). Trimming took 3 bases from V and 5 from J, leaving 10 bases between them. The CDR3 length is 12 residues. CDR1 is SQVTM and CDR2 is ANQGSEA in the germline V gene. CDR3 residues: CSVDARGETQYF. The DNA for the CDR3 is TGCAGCGTTGATGCGAGGGGGGAGACCCAGTACTTC. Drawing the rest from reference TRBV29-1 and TRBJ2-5, the complete variable domain is SAVISQKPSRDICQRGTSLTIQCQVDSQVTMMFWYRQQPGQSLTLIATANQGSEATYESGFVIDKFPISRPNLTFSTLTVSNMSPEDSSIYLCSVDARGETQYFGPGTRLLVL.

CDR3 nucleotides: TGCGCCAGCGGACTAGCAGGGAATTTCGGGGAGCTGTTTTTT. Residues: CASGLAGNFGELFF. The chain links TRBV10-2 to TRBJ2-2, with 8 bases lining up with TRBD2. There are 14 residues in the CDR3. Germline CDR1 and CDR2: WSHSY and SAAADI. With 8 bases clipped from V and 7 bases from J, the junction kept 9 bases outside the gene matches.

CDR3 region: CASSQGGIGGDTQYF. For the CDR3, the DNA is TGTGCCAGCAGCCAAGGGGGAATTGGAGGGGATACGCAGTATTTT. This chain joins TRBV13 and TRBJ2-3; possibly TRBD1 or TRBD2 for D (6 bases each). Between the trimmed V and J ends, which lost 5 bases and 6 bases, there was a span of 18 bases. In germline, CDR1 is PRHDT, CDR2 FYEKMQ (reference sequence). The CDR3 consists of 15 residues. The whole variable domain, filled in from reference TRBV13 and TRBJ2-3, reads AAGVIQSPRHLIKEKRETATLKCYPIPRHDTVYWYQQGPGQDPQFLISFYEKMQSDKGSIPDRFSAQQFSDYHSELNMSSLELGDSALYFCASSQGGIGGDTQYFGPGTRLTVL.

This rearrangement joins TRBV30 to TRBJ2-7; D possibly uses TRBD1 or TRBD2 (5 bases each). Germline CDR1 reads GTSNPN; CDR2 reads SVGIG (reference sequence). V lost 0 bases and J lost 0, with 12 bases in between. This CDR3 comprises 15 residues. CDR3 region: CAWSVAWGSSYEQYF. The CDR3 DNA sequence: TGTGCCTGGAGTGTTGCCTGGGGGTCCTCCTACGAGCAGTACTTC.

V gene TRBV11-3 combines with J gene TRBJ2-7; D perhaps matches TRBD1 (5 bases). The CDR3 runs 12 residues. V was cut by 5 bases and J by 6 bases, with 11 bases left in between. Germline V gene lookup returns CDR1 SGHNT and CDR2 YENEEA. Written as DNA, the CDR3 is TGTGCCAGCAGCCAAACAGGTTTCGAGCAGTACTTC. This encodes CASSQTGFEQYF.

In its sample, this clone was seen a few times. The rearrangement links TRBV18 to TRBJ2-1; 9 bases align to TRBD2. This CDR3 contains 16 residues. V shed 3 bases, J shed 3 bases, and the junction held 6 bases outside the gene matches. Germline V gene data show CDR1 as KGHSH and CDR2 as LQKENI. CDR3 in DNA: TGTGCCAGCTCACCTTCTGGACTAGCGAGCTACAATGAGCAGTTCTTC. Amino acid sequence: CASSPSGLASYNEQFF.

The V and J genes are TRBV7-9 and TRBJ2-1; TRBD2 might be the D (5 bases). This CDR3 has 13 amino acids. Germline V lookup: CDR1 SEHNR, CDR2 FQNEAQ (reference sequence). V lost 4 bases, J lost 8 bases, and 12 bases lay in between. In DNA, the CDR3 is TGTGCCAGCAGCTCCCACCGGGGTCATGAGCAGTTCTTC. This encodes CASSSHRGHEQFF.

The J gene is TRBJ2-1, the V gene TRBV28; D ambiguous. The germline CDR1 and CDR2 sequences are MDHEN and SYDVKM. Trimming stripped 1 base from V and 5 bases from J, with 6 bases between. The CDR3 covers 13 residues. CDR3 protein: CASSLYLHNEQFF. The DNA of the CDR3 is TGTGCCAGCAGTTTATACCTGCACAATGAGCAGTTCTTC.

J is TRBJ2-7 and V is TRBV5-4, with D perhaps given as TRBD1 or TRBD2 (6 bases each). This CDR3 has 15 residues. Germline CDR1 is SGHNT and CDR2 is YYREEE (reference sequence). V was shortened by 1 base and J by 0 bases, with 11 bases between the two germline ends. The CDR3, as DNA: TGTGCCAGCAGCTTGTGGGGGGCCAGCTCCTACGAGCAGTACTTC. Protein: CASSLWGASSYEQYF.

The J gene is TRBJ2-2, the V gene TRBV29-1; 8 nucleotides agree with TRBD1. Trimming cost V 5 bases and J 3 bases; bases outside gene matches: 2. In germline, CDR1 is SQVTM, CDR2 ANQGSEA. The CDR3 is 13 amino acids. In DNA form, the CDR3 reads TGCAGCGTTATGACAGGGGACACCGGGGAGCTGTTTTTT. The encoded protein is CSVMTGDTGELFF.

The genes are TRBV5-8 and TRBJ1-1; 9 bases fit TRBD1. CDR3 length: 15 residues. Germline-derived CDR1 and CDR2 are SGHTS and YDEGEE. J gave up 3 bases and V 1 base, and 4 bases lay outside the gene matches. The chain's CDR3 is CASSLTGGKYTEAFF. DNA of the CDR3: TGTGCCAGCAGCTTGACAGGGGGCAAGTACACTGAAGCTTTCTTT.

V usage is TRBV7-9 and J usage is TRBJ2-7, with D perhaps matching TRBD2 (6 bases). This CDR3 is built from 15 residues. CDR1 is SEHNR and CDR2 is FQNEAQ in the germline V gene (reference sequence). Trimming shortened V by 5 bases and J by 2 bases, and 16 bases separated the two germline ends. The DNA of the CDR3 is TGTGCCAGCAGCACAGCCCCAGCGGGCCCCTACGAGCAGTACTTC. Amino acid sequence: CASSTAPAGPYEQYF.

This clone was observed a handful of times. The chain uses TRBV18 and TRBJ2-7; D perhaps matches TRBD1 (5 bases). In germline, CDR1 is KGHSH, CDR2 LQKENI. The CDR3 loop spans 15 amino acids. The V and J ends lost 3 bases and 2 bases respectively, with 14 bases between them. In DNA, the CDR3 is TGTGCCAGCTCACCCACCAGGGTATCTCCCTACGAGCAGTACTTC. The encoded protein is CASSPTRVSPYEQYF.

The chain couples TRBV29-1 to TRBJ2-3, with D perhaps given as TRBD1 or TRBD2 (5 bases each). There are 13 residues in the CDR3. Trimming left V 3 bases short and J 2 bases short, with 9 bases between. Germline CDR1 and CDR2: SQVTM and ANQGSEA. The CDR3 protein is CSVDLGATDTQYF. CDR3 nucleotide sequence: TGCAGCGTTGACCTCGGGGCCACAGATACGCAGTATTTT.

The V and J genes are TRBV6-4 and TRBJ2-3; possible D gene TRBD1, 6 bases. Trimming pared 2 bases from V and 3 bases from J, leaving 18 bases between. The CDR3 extends over 17 amino acids. The germline V gene has CDR1 MRHNA and CDR2 SNTAGT. DNA of the CDR3: TGTGCCAGCAGTGACCGAGGCCTCAGGGGTCGGACAGATACGCAGTATTTT. It specifies CASSDRGLRGRTDTQYF.

The CDR3 bases are TGTGCCAGCTCACCACGAGGCGGGACTGAAGCTTTCTTT. Protein product: CASSPRGGTEAFF. The chain links TRBV18 to TRBJ1-1; no clear D. The CDR3 runs 13 residues. The V gene's germline CDR1 is KGHSH and CDR2 LQKENI. Deletions cut 1 base from V and 5 bases from J, with 8 bases between. Using reference TRBV18 and TRBJ1-1 for the parts outside the CDR3, the full variable domain is NAGVMQNPRHLVRRRGQEARLRCSPMKGHSHVYWYRQLPEEGLKFMVYLQKENIIDESGMPKERFSAEFPKEGPSILRIQQVVRGDSAAYFCASSPRGGTEAFFGQGTRLTVV.

The gene calls are TRBV13 and TRBJ2-7; 8 bases align to TRBD2. The length of the CDR3 is 14 residues. The germline CDR1 and CDR2 sequences are PRHDT and FYEKMQ (reference sequence). V was clipped by 3 bases and J by 2 bases; unmatched bases: 3. CDR3 sequence reads: CASSFGTRAYEQYF. The CDR3 bases are TGTGCCAGCAGCTTTGGGACTAGGGCCTACGAGCAGTACTTC.

The J gene is TRBJ2-5, the V gene TRBV28; D is perhaps TRBD1 (6 bases). V lost 2 bases to trimming and J lost 4 bases, with 14 bases between them. The CDR3 contains 15 residues. CDR1 and CDR2 from the germline V gene are MDHEN and SYDVKM. The CDR3 reads CASSLGDTRGETQYF. The DNA of the CDR3 is TGTGCCAGCAGTTTAGGGGACACCAGGGGAGAGACCCAGTACTTC.

This chain uses TRBV5-6 with TRBJ1-1; D unresolved. The CDR3 runs to 14 residues. Looked up from germline, CDR1 is SGHDT and CDR2 is YYEEEE. V gave up 0 bases and J gave up 3 bases, with 9 bases separating them. Here the CDR3 reads CASSLGGWDTEAFF. The DNA of the CDR3 is TGTGCCAGCAGCTTGGGTGGGTGGGACACTGAAGCTTTCTTT.

V gene TRBV7-6 combines with J gene TRBJ2-1; TRBD2 matches 12 bases. The CDR3 loop spans 17 amino acids. CDR1 is SGHVS and CDR2 is FNYEAQ in the germline V gene. After removal of 2 bases from V and 9 bases from J, the junction contained 11 bases not matched to a gene. CDR3 sequence reads: CASSLTLPGLAGREQFF. CDR3 bases: TGTGCCAGCAGCTTAACCCTACCGGGACTAGCGGGTCGTGAGCAGTTCTTC.

The chain joins TRBV5-1 to TRBJ1-4; 7 nucleotides line up with TRBD1. V shed 5 bases, J shed 2 bases, and the junction held 6 bases outside the gene matches. CDR1 and CDR2 (germline): SGHRS, YFSETQ. This CDR3 comprises 15 residues. CDR3: CASSLPGQTNEKLFF. CDR3 coding DNA: TGCGCCAGCAGTTTACCGGGACAGACTAATGAAAAACTGTTTTTT.

J is TRBJ1-3 and V is TRBV28; D remains unclear. This CDR3 is built from 16 residues. The germline CDR1 and CDR2 sequences are MDHEN and SYDVKM. V dropped 7 bases and J dropped 3 bases, with 19 bases sitting between them. The CDR3 DNA follows: TGTGCCAGCATGGGCCCGTCCCTCGCAAATGGAAACACCATATATTTT. This encodes CASMGPSLANGNTIYF.

V gene TRBV7-9 combines with J gene TRBJ2-7, with TRBD2 as a possible D gene (6 bases). In germline, CDR1 is SEHNR, CDR2 FQNEAQ (reference sequence). The CDR3 is made up of 15 amino acids. Trimming took 4 bases from V and 3 from J, leaving 16 bases between them. This CDR3 reads CASSSTSPELYEQYF. CDR3 in DNA: TGTGCCAGCAGCTCGACTAGTCCTGAGCTCTACGAGCAGTACTTC.

This clone has a single count. V is TRBV27 and J is TRBJ2-2; D is uncertain. The CDR3 runs to 14 residues. The germline V gene has CDR1 MNHEY and CDR2 SMNVEV (reference sequence). The V end was cut by 3 bases, the J end by 5 bases, with 10 bases between. DNA of the CDR3: TGTGCCAGCAGTTTGCGCCCTTTAACCGGGGAGCTGTTTTTT. Translation: CASSLRPLTGELFF.

This clone was counted between two and nine times. This chain joins TRBV5-1 and TRBJ1-4, with TRBD1 as a possible D gene (5 bases). Trimming shortened V by 2 bases and J by 4 bases, and 6 bases separated the two germline ends. The CDR3 spans 13 residues. Germline V gives CDR1 SGHRS, CDR2 YFSETQ. The CDR3 is CASSFGGNEKLFF. The CDR3 DNA sequence: TGCGCCAGCAGCTTCGGGGGTAATGAAAAACTGTTTTTT.

This clone was detected once. The rearrangement uses TRBV9 and TRBJ1-1; no clear D. The CDR3 is 14 residues long. Trimming shortened V by 0 bases and J by 1 base, and 7 bases separated the two germline ends. Germline V gene data show CDR1 as SGDLS and CDR2 as YYNGEE. CDR3 nucleotides: TGTGCCAGCAGCGTAGAGGCAGAGAACACTGAAGCTTTCTTT. Translating it yields CASSVEAENTEAFF. Full variable domain (outside the CDR3, taken from reference TRBV9 and TRBJ1-1): DSGVTQTPKHLITATGQRVTLRCSPRSGDLSVYWYQQSLDQGLQFLIQYYNGEERAKGNILERFSAQQFPDLHSELNLSSLELGDSALYFCASSVEAENTEAFFGQGTRLTVV.

This chain links TRBV10-3 with TRBJ1-1, with 7 nucleotides matching TRBD1. The CDR3 has 16 residues. V trimming: 11 bases; J trimming: 0 bases; junction bases outside the gene matches: 15. Germline loops: CDR1 ENHRY, CDR2 SYGVKD. The DNA for the CDR3 is TGTGCCGCGGGCTCCGGGGCAGGGGGTATGAACACTGAAGCTTTCTTT. This gives the protein CAAGSGAGGMNTEAFF.

The CDR3 reads CASSTGDQETQYF. CDR3 DNA: TGTGCCAGCTCGACAGGGGACCAAGAGACCCAGTACTTC. The genes are TRBV25-1 and TRBJ2-5, with 8 bases lining up with TRBD1. The germline gives CDR1 MGHDK, CDR2 SYGVNS. Trimming cost V 8 bases and J 0 bases; bases outside gene matches: 2. The CDR3 runs to 13 residues.

This chain connects TRBV4-1 to TRBJ2-7; 8 bases align to TRBD1. Germline loops: CDR1 MGHRA, CDR2 YSYEKL. The V gene end was trimmed by 0 bases and the J gene end by 4 bases; junction bases not matched to a gene: 8. This CDR3 region has 16 residues. The CDR3 loop reads CASSQERQGLTYEQYF. The CDR3 nucleotides read TGCGCCAGCAGCCAAGAAAGACAGGGGCTTACATACGAGCAGTACTTC.